These 6 T cell receptor beta chains were sequenced from one sample in a study of blood T cell repertoires in COVID-19. The method was immunoSEQ multiplex PCR; TCRdb's version includes in-frame clones alone and lacks a portion of them. This repertoire shows 200,000 to 250,000 clones, around 90% found once; its top ten account for roughly 14%. The sequencing sample was made of PBMCs or T cells enriched from blood (not recorded which). The receptors stem from a woman aged 50 to 65 with acute COVID-19.

V gene TRBV6-5 combines with J gene TRBJ1-2; 7 positions match TRBD1. The CDR3 is made up of 15 amino acids. Per germline, CDR1 MNHEY and CDR2 SVGAGI. V lost 7 bases, J lost 2 bases, and 10 bases stayed unmatched. The CDR3 DNA sequence: TGTGCCAGCAAACAGGGGTTAATGGGCAACTATGGCTACACCTTC. Translating it yields CASKQGLMGNYGYTF.

The V and J genes are TRBV15 and TRBJ2-1; 9 nucleotides line up with TRBD2. The CDR3 totals 18 residues. Trimming removed 7 bases from V and 0 bases from J; junction bases left unmatched: 13. Germline V gene lookup returns CDR1 LNHNV and CDR2 YYDKDF (reference sequence). The CDR3 DNA follows: TGTGCCACCAAGCGTTCGACTAGCGGTGCTAGCTCCTACAATGAGCAGTTCTTC. This encodes CATKRSTSGASSYNEQFF.

This rearrangement joins TRBV6-6 to TRBJ1-1; D is perhaps TRBD1 (5 bases). The CDR3 extends over 15 amino acids. Germline CDR1 and CDR2: MNHNY and SVGAGI (reference sequence). V lost 5 bases to trimming and J lost 0 bases, with 13 bases between them. CDR3 bases: TGTGCCAGCAGTCCAAGACAGACCATGAACACTGAAGCTTTCTTT. It is translated as CASSPRQTMNTEAFF.

The chain combines TRBV6-5 with TRBJ1-5, with D maybe TRBD1 (6 bases). This CDR3 region has 13 residues. Germline V gives CDR1 MNHEY, CDR2 SVGAGI. V lost 6 bases to trimming and J lost 4 bases, with 10 bases between them. For the CDR3, the DNA is TGTGCCAGCAGCGACAGGTCTAATCAGCCCCAGCATTTT. Its protein is CASSDRSNQPQHF.

V is TRBV27 and J is TRBJ2-3; D may be TRBD2 (5 bases). The germline gives CDR1 MNHEY, CDR2 SMNVEV (reference sequence). The V gene lost 6 bases and the J gene lost 0 bases, with 19 bases spanning the gap. CDR3 size: 17 residues. CDR3 amino acids: CASRLTREPRSTDTQYF. In DNA, the CDR3 is TGTGCCAGCAGACTTACTAGGGAGCCCCGGAGCACAGATACGCAGTATTTT.

The chain employs TRBV19 and TRBJ1-2; possibly TRBD1 for D (6 bases). This CDR3 has 17 amino acids. Germline V gene data show CDR1 as LNHDA and CDR2 as SQIVND (reference sequence). Trimming removed 9 bases from V and 5 bases from J, with 28 bases in between. CDR3 sequence: CASLGQPDLFLPYGYTF. The CDR3 DNA reads TGTGCCAGCTTAGGACAGCCAGATTTGTTCCTGCCGTATGGCTACACCTTC.